In this sample, the clone carrying this TCR beta chain turned up many times. Its specificity is unknown. The library gave individual cDNA molecules unique molecular identifiers. TCRdb recomputed calls from the RACE reads with MiXCR, one row per CDR3 protein. The table has tens of thousands of distinct CDR3 sequences, 10% to 15% seen once. As to time point: patch test 3, about 24 weeks after DPC sensitization. Documented treatment: therapeutic diphenylcyclopropenone sensitization with weekly scalp DPC. Prior to application of each patch test, blood was drawn. The entry originates in a study of human T cells and chemical hapten exposure. For the study at large: Patch tests delivered 0.01% DPC to the upper back and were evaluated at 6 days.

General study results and limits: Expanded TCRs made up significantly more big CDR3 similarity clusters than controls did.

V was clipped by 2 bases and J by 0 bases, with 11 bases between them. Germline CDR1 SGHVS, CDR2 FNYEAQ. The CDR3 spans 16 residues. The TCR was taken from a woman in her forties or fifties with alopecia areata. Some clones in this sample may be carry-over from other donors' samples. Sequencing used whole blood, obtained in connection with sensitization to the hapten diphenylcyclopropenone (DPC). This chain joins TRBV7-6 and TRBJ1-3; unclear D gene. The CDR3 loop is CASSLTDGGSGNTIYF. The DNA for the CDR3 is TGTGCCAGCAGCTTAACGGACGGAGGCTCTGGAAACACCATATATTTT. Combining the CDR3 with reference TRBV7-6 and TRBJ1-3 gives the whole variable domain GAGVSQSPRYKVTKRGQDVALRCDPISGHVSLYWYRQALGQGPEFLTYFNYEAQQDKSGLPNDRFSAERPEGSISTLTIQRTEQRDSAMYRCASSLTDGGSGNTIYFGEGSWLTVV.